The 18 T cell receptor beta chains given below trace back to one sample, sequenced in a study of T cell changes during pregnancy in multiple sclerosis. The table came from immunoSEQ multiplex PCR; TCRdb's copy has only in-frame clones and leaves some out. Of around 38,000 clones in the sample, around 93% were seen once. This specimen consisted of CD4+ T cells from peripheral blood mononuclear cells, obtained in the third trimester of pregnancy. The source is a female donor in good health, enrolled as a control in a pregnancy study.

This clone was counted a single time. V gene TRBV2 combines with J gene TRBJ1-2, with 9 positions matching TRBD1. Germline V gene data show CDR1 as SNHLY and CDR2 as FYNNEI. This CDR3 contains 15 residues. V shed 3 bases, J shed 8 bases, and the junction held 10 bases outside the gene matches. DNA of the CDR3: TGTGCCAGCAGTGAGGGTGGACAGGGGAGAAGAGGCTACACCTTC. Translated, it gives CASSEGGQGRRGYTF.

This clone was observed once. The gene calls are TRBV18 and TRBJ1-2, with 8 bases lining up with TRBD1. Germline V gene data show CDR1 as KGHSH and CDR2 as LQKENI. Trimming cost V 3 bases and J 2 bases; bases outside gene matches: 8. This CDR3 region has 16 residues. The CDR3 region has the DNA TGTGCCAGCTCACCGCCTACAGGGGGAAAAAACTATGGCTACACCTTC. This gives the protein CASSPPTGGKNYGYTF.

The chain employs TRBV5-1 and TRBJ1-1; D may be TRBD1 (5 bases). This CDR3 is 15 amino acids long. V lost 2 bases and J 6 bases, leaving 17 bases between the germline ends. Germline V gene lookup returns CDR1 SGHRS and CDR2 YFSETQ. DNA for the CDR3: TGCGCCAGCAGCTTTGAGGTGGGAGGGGAAGCTGAAGCTTTCTTT. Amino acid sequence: CASSFEVGGEAEAFF.

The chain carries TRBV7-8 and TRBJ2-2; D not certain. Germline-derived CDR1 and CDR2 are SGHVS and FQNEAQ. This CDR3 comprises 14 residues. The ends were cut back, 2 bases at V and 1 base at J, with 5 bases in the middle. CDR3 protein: CASSLPKNTGELFF. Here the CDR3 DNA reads TGTGCCAGCAGCTTACCAAAGAACACCGGGGAGCTGTTTTTT.

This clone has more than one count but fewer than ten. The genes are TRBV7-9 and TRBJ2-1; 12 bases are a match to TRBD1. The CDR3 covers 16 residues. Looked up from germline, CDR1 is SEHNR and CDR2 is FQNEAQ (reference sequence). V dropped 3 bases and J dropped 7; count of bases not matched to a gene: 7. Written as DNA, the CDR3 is TGTGCCAGCAGCTTGAAGGGACAGGGGGCGGGTAATGAGCAGTTCTTC. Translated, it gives CASSLKGQGAGNEQFF. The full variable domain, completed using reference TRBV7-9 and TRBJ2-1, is DTGVSQNPRHKITKRGQNVTFRCDPISEHNRLYWYRQTLGQGPEFLTYFQNEAQLEKSRLLSDRFSAERPKGSFSTLEIQRTEQGDSAMYLCASSLKGQGAGNEQFFGPGTRLTVL.

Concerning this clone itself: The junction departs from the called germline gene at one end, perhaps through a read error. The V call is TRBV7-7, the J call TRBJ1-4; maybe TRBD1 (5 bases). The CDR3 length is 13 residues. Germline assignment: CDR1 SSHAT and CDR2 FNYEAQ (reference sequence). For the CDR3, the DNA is TGTGCTAGCAGCCCTGGGGGGTTCGAAAAACTGTTTTTT. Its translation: CASSPGGFEKLFF.

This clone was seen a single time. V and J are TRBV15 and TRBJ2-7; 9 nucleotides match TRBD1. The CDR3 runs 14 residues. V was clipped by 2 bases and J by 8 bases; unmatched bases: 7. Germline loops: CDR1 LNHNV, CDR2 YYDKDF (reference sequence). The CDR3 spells CATSRSGTGSKQYF. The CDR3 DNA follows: TGTGCCACCAGCAGAAGTGGGACAGGGTCGAAGCAGTACTTC.

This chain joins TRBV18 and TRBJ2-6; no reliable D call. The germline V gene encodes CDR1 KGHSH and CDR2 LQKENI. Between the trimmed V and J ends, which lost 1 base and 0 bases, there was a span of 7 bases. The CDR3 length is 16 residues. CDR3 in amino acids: CASSPLQSSGANVLTF. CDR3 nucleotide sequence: TGTGCCAGCTCACCACTACAGAGCTCTGGGGCCAACGTCCTGACTTTC.

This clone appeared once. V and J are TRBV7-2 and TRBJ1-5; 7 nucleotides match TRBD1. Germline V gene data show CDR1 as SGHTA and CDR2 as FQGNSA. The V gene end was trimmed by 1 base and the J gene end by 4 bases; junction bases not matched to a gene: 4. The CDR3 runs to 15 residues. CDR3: CASSLGDRVNQPQHF. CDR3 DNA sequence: TGTGCCAGCAGCTTAGGCGACAGGGTGAATCAGCCCCAGCATTTT.

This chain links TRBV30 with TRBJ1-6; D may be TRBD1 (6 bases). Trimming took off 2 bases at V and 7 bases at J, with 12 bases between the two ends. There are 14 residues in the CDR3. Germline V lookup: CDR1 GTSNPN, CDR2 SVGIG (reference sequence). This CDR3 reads CAWSLGTQNSPLHF. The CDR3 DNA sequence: TGTGCCTGGAGTCTCGGGACACAAAATTCACCCCTCCACTTT.

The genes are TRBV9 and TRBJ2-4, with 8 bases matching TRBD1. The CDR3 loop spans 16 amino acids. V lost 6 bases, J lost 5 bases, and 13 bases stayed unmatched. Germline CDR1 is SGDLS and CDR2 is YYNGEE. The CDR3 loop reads CASNPGLSGGQNIQYF. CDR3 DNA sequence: TGTGCCAGCAACCCGGGACTCTCAGGGGGCCAAAACATTCAGTACTTC.

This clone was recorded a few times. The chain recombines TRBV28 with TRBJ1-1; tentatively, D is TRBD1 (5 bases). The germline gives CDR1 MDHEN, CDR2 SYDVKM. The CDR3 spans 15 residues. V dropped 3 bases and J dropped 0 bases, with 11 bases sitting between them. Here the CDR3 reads CASSLGGTMNTEAFF. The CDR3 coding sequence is TGTGCCAGCAGTTTGGGGGGGACCATGAACACTGAAGCTTTCTTT.

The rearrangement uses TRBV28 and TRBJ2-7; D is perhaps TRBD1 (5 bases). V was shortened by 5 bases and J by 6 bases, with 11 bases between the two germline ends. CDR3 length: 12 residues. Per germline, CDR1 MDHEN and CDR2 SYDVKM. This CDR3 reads CASSRPQGEQYF. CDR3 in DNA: TGTGCCAGCAGTCGCCCCCAGGGCGAGCAGTACTTC.

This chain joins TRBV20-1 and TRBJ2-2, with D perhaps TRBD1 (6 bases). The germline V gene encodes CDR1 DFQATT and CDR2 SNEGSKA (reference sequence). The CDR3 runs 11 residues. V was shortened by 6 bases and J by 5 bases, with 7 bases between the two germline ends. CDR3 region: CSAQGTGELFF. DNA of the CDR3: TGCAGTGCCCAGGGGACCGGGGAGCTGTTTTTT.

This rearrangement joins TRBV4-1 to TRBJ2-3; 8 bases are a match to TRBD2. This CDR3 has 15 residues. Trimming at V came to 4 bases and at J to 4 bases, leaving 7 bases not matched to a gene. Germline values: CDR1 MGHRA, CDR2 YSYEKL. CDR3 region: CASSLQGTSPDTQYF. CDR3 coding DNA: TGCGCCAGCAGCCTCCAAGGGACTAGTCCAGATACGCAGTATTTT.

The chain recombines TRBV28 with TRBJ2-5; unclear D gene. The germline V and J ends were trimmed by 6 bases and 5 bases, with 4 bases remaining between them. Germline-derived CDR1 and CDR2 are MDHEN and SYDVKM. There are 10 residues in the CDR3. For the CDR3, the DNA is TGTGCCAGCAGCCAGGAGACCCAGTACTTC. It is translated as CASSQETQYF.

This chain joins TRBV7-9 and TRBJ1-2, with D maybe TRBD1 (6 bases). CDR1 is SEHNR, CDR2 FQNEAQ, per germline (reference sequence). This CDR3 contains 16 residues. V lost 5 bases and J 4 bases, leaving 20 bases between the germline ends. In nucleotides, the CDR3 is TGTGCCAGCAGCCCCTTAGAACCAGGGGCTGCCTATGGCTACACCTTC. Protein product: CASSPLEPGAAYGYTF.

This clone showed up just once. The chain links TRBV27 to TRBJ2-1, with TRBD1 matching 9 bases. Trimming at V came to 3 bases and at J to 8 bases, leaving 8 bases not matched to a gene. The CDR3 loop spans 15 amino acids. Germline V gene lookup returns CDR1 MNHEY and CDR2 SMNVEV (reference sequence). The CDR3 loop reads CASSFPGTGRDEQFF. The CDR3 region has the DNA TGTGCCAGCAGTTTTCCCGGGACAGGGAGGGATGAGCAGTTCTTC.